The rows below give T cell receptor beta chains drawn from one sample of a study of siplizumab effects on memory and regulatory T cells. Using immunoSEQ multiplex PCR, the repertoire was profiled, and TCRdb retains in-frame clones only, with some absent. The table lists over 60,000 clones, 91% of them singletons. Sequences were obtained from CD8+ T cells sorted from blood. Receptors were obtained from a human donor in good health. Both conserved end residues are part of each CDR3. The order of the fields is CDR3 length, D gene, clone size, V gene, J gene, CDR3 protein, CDR3 DNA. A D gene is named only where the DNA matches it firmly. Clone size, where shown, is once, few, many, or a class for clones that have expanded.

cdr3_length: 15; d_call: -; clone_size: -; v_call: TRBV27; j_call: TRBJ2-1; cdr3_aa: CASSTVVALNDEQFF; cdr3_nt: TGTGCCAGCAGTACGGTAGTCGCCCTAAACGATGAGCAGTTCTTC
cdr3_length: 13; d_call: -; clone_size: -; v_call: TRBV13; j_call: TRBJ2-7; cdr3_aa: CASSDLVGGEQYF; cdr3_nt: TGTGCCAGCAGCGACCTAGTGGGCGGTGAGCAGTACTTC
cdr3_length: 14; d_call: -; clone_size: -; v_call: TRBV5-8; j_call: TRBJ1-1; cdr3_aa: CASSFFLSNTEAFF; cdr3_nt: TGTGCCAGCAGCTTTTTTTTATCGAACACTGAAGCTTTCTTT
cdr3_length: 14; d_call: -; clone_size: -; v_call: TRBV5-6; j_call: TRBJ1-6; cdr3_aa: CASSFGRNLMPLHF; cdr3_nt: TGTGCCAGCAGCTTTGGGCGGAACCTTATGCCCCTCCACTTT
cdr3_length: 16; d_call: TRBD2; clone_size: once; v_call: TRBV4-2; j_call: TRBJ2-7; cdr3_aa: CASSQGTSGGAYEQYF; cdr3_nt: TGTGCCAGCAGCCAAGGGACTAGCGGGGGGGCCTACGAGCAGTACTTC
cdr3_length: 15; d_call: -; clone_size: -; v_call: TRBV19; j_call: TRBJ2-1; cdr3_aa: CASSIFQEAYNEQFF; cdr3_nt: TGTGCCAGTAGTATTTTCCAGGAAGCCTACAATGAGCAGTTCTTC
cdr3_length: 15; d_call: -; clone_size: -; v_call: TRBV5-4; j_call: TRBJ1-1; cdr3_aa: CASSGAGATNTEAFF; cdr3_nt: TGTGCCAGCAGCGGCGCAGGGGCTACGAACACTGAAGCTTTCTTT
cdr3_length: 19; d_call: TRBD2; clone_size: -; v_call: TRBV7-6; j_call: TRBJ2-1; cdr3_aa: CASSLPGLAGSSSYNEQFF; cdr3_nt: TGTGCCAGCAGCTTACCGGGACTAGCGGGCTCAAGCTCCTACAATGAGCAGTTCTTC
cdr3_length: 16; d_call: -; clone_size: few; v_call: TRBV5-5; j_call: TRBJ1-2; cdr3_aa: CASSVGGQTANYGYTF; cdr3_nt: TGTGCCAGCAGCGTGGGCGGACAGACGGCTAACTATGGCTACACCTTC
cdr3_length: 16; d_call: TRBD2; clone_size: -; v_call: TRBV7-9; j_call: TRBJ2-7; cdr3_aa: CASSSQYGGGSYEQYF; cdr3_nt: TGTGCCAGCAGCTCCCAATATGGGGGGGGCTCCTACGAGCAGTACTTC
cdr3_length: 15; d_call: -; clone_size: -; v_call: TRBV4-1; j_call: TRBJ2-5; cdr3_aa: CASSQESAFMGTQYF; cdr3_nt: TGCGCCAGCAGCCAAGAGTCAGCATTTATGGGGACCCAGTACTTC
cdr3_length: 15; d_call: -; clone_size: -; v_call: TRBV4-1; j_call: TRBJ2-5; cdr3_aa: CASSQSISRQETQYF; cdr3_nt: TGCGCCAGCAGCCAATCCATTAGTAGGCAAGAGACCCAGTACTTC
cdr3_length: 15; d_call: -; clone_size: -; v_call: TRBV6-1; j_call: TRBJ2-3; cdr3_aa: CASSEFVRGTDTQYF; cdr3_nt: TGTGCCAGCAGTGAATTTGTCAGGGGAACAGATACGCAGTATTTT
cdr3_length: 14; d_call: -; clone_size: -; v_call: TRBV7-2; j_call: TRBJ2-7; cdr3_aa: CASSDRDGSYEQYF; cdr3_nt: TGTGCCAGCAGCGACCGGGACGGATCCTACGAGCAGTACTTC